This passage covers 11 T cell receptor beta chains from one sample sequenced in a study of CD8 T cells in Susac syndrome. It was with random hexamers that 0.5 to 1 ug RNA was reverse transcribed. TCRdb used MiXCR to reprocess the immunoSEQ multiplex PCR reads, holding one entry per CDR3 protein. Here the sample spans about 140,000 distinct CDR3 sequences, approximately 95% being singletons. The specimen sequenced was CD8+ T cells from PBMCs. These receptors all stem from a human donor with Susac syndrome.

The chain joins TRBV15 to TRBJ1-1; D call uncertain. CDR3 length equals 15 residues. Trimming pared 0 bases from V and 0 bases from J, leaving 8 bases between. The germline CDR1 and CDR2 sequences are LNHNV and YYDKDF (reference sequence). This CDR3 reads CATSREGTLNTEAFF. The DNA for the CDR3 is TGTGCCACCAGCAGAGAGGGAACCCTGAACACTGAAGCTTTCTTT.

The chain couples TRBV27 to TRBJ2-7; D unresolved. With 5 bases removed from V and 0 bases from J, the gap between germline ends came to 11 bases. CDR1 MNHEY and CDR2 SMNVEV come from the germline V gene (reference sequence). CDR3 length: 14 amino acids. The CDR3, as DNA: TGTGCCAGCAGTCTGGCAGCGCACTCCTACGAGCAGTACTTC. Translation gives CASSLAAHSYEQYF.

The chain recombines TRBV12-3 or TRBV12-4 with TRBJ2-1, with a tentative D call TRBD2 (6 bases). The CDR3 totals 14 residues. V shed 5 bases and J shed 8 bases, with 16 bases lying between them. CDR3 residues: CASSEGGGKDEQFF. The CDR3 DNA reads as TGTGCCAGCAGTGAGGGAGGTGGGAAGGATGAGCAGTTCTTC.

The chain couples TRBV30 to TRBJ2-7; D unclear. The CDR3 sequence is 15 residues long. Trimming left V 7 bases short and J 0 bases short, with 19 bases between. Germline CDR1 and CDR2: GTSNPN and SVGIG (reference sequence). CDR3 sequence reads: CASEGPLPTSYEQYF. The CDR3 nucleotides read TGTGCCTCCGAAGGGCCGCTTCCCACCTCCTACGAGCAGTACTTC.

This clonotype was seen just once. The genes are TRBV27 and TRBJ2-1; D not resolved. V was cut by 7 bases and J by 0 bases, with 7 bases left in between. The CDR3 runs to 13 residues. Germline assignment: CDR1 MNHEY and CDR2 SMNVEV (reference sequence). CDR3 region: CASTRTSYNEQFF. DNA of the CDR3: TGTGCCAGCACCAGGACCTCCTACAATGAGCAGTTCTTC.

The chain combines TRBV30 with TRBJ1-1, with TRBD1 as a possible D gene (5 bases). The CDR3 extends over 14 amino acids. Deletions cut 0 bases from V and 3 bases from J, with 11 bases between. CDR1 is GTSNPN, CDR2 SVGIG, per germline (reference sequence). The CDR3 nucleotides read TGTGCCTGGAGTGTACACGGGGGGGACACTGAAGCTTTCTTT. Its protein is CAWSVHGGDTEAFF.

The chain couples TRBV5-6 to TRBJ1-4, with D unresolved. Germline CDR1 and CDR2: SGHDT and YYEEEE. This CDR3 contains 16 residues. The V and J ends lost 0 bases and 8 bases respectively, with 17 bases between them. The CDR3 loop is CASSLAGQELVEKLFF. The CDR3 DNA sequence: TGTGCCAGCAGCTTGGCCGGGCAGGAGCTAGTCGAAAAACTGTTTTTT.

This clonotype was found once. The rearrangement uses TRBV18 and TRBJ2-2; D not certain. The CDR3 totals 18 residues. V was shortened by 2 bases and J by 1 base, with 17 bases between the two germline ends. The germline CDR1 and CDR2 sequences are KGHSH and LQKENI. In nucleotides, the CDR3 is TGTGCCAGCTCACCAGTCGTTTATGGGCGTGTGAACACCGGGGAGCTGTTTTTT. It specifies CASSPVVYGRVNTGELFF. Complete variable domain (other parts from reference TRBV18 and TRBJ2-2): NAGVMQNPRHLVRRRGQEARLRCSPMKGHSHVYWYRQLPEEGLKFMVYLQKENIIDESGMPKERFSAEFPKEGPSILRIQQVVRGDSAAYFCASSPVVYGRVNTGELFFGEGSRLTVL.

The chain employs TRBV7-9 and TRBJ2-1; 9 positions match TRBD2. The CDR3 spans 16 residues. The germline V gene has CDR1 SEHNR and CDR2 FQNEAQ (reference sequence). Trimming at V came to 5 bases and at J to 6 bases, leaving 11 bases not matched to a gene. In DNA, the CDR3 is TGTGCCAGCAGCCCACCGGCGGGAGGGCCTTTCAATGAGCAGTTCTTC. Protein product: CASSPPAGGPFNEQFF.

The CDR3 sequence is CASSQQALGGYTF. The CDR3 DNA sequence: TGCGCCAGCAGCCAACAGGCTTTGGGGGGCTACACCTTC. The V call is TRBV4-1, the J call TRBJ1-2; D gene ambiguous. This CDR3 has 13 amino acids. V shed 2 bases and J shed 8 bases, with 12 bases lying between them. From germline, CDR1 is MGHRA and CDR2 YSYEKL.

CDR3 sequence (DNA): TGTGCCTGGAGTTTGGGGTACCAAGAGACCCAGTACTTC. This translates into CAWSLGYQETQYF. The chain links TRBV30 to TRBJ2-5; the D is unclear. Germline V CDR1 and CDR2: GTSNPN, SVGIG (reference sequence). Trimming removed 2 bases from V and 0 bases from J, with 7 bases in between. CDR3 length equals 13 residues.